The 30 T cell receptor beta chains reported below all come from one sample, sequenced in a study of shared clonotypes between healthy human individuals (TCRdb year 2020). Libraries came from the immunoSEQ multiplex PCR assay. The table comes from immuneACCESS by way of TCRdb, which keeps in-frame sequences with V and J called. Part of the clones is missing from these tables; in studies checked, under half for an unresolved V gene and the rest for unknown reasons. A total of millions of clones appear in this sample, 90% to 95% of them only once. The ten largest make up around 0.15% of the sample. The sample taken for sequencing was naive CD4+ T cells sorted from blood. The sample's cell subset or site label is to be understood as: CD45RA+ positively selected. These receptors were taken from a man aged 18 to 30 in good health.

The chain is built from TRBV18 and TRBJ2-7, with 10 bases lining up with TRBD1. The germline V gene has CDR1 KGHSH and CDR2 LQKENI. This CDR3 spans 13 amino acids. J lost 11 bases, V lost 4 bases, and 8 bases had no gene match. The CDR3 DNA sequence: TGTGCCAGCTCACGTCTCGGGACAGGGGAAAAGTACTTC. Protein product: CASSRLGTGEKYF.

The chain is built from TRBV10-3 and TRBJ2-3; no clear D gene. The CDR3 sequence is 13 residues long. V was pared by 2 bases and J by 0 bases, with 3 bases between. Germline V CDR1 and CDR2: ENHRY, SYGVKD. The CDR3 DNA reads as TGTGCCATCAGTGAGAAAAGCACAGATACGCAGTATTTT. The encoded protein is CAISEKSTDTQYF.

This chain links TRBV10-1 with TRBJ2-1, with D uncertain. This CDR3 contains 14 residues. Looked up from germline, CDR1 is WNHNN and CDR2 is SYGVQD (reference sequence). V gave up 4 bases and J gave up 9 bases, with 16 bases separating them. CDR3 bases: TGCGCCAGCAGTGTCGTGGGTGTAGCAAGTGAGCAGTTCTTC. Its translation is CASSVVGVASEQFF.

V and J are TRBV6-1 and TRBJ1-5, with D possibly being TRBD1 (5 bases). V was cut by 4 bases and J by 2 bases, with 9 bases left in between. The CDR3 contains 14 residues. Germline V gives CDR1 MNHNS, CDR2 SASEGT. The CDR3 region is CASSGGWGNQPQHF. CDR3 sequence (DNA): TGTGCCAGCAGTGGGGGGTGGGGCAATCAGCCCCAGCATTTT.

This sequence joins TRBV18 and TRBJ2-6; D gene uncertain. The CDR3 totals 15 residues. Germline CDR1 and CDR2: KGHSH and LQKENI. V dropped 1 base and J dropped 4 bases, with 8 bases sitting between them. CDR3 sequence reads: CASSPQNMGANVLTF. The CDR3 DNA reads TGTGCCAGCTCACCACAAAACATGGGGGCCAACGTCCTGACTTTC. Full variable domain (missing parts from reference TRBV18 and TRBJ2-6): NAGVMQNPRHLVRRRGQEARLRCSPMKGHSHVYWYRQLPEEGLKFMVYLQKENIIDESGMPKERFSAEFPKEGPSILRIQQVVRGDSAAYFCASSPQNMGANVLTFGAGSRLTVL.

This sequence joins TRBV29-1 and TRBJ1-1; D is ambiguous. This CDR3 comprises 14 residues. The V end lost 6 bases, the J end lost 5 bases, and 19 bases lay between the germline ends. Germline V gene lookup returns CDR1 SQVTM and CDR2 ANQGSEA. CDR3 amino acids: CSVAVGGRRTEAFF. The CDR3 DNA sequence: TGCAGCGTGGCCGTTGGAGGGAGGAGAACTGAAGCTTTCTTT.

The V and J genes are TRBV5-1 and TRBJ2-3, with TRBD2 matching 11 bases. The J segment lost 2 bases and the V segment lost 2 bases, leaving 4 bases of the junction unmatched. The CDR3 is 16 amino acids. Germline V gives CDR1 SGHRS, CDR2 YFSETQ. CDR3 protein: CASSLGLAGLTDTQYF. In DNA form, the CDR3 reads TGCGCCAGCAGCTTAGGACTAGCGGGCCTCACAGATACGCAGTATTTT. Full variable domain (rest looked up from reference TRBV5-1 and TRBJ2-3): KAGVTQTPRYLIKTRGQQVTLSCSPISGHRSVSWYQQTPGQGLQFLFEYFSETQRNKGNFPGRFSGRQFSNSRSEMNVSTLELGDSALYLCASSLGLAGLTDTQYFGPGTRLTVL.

This clone was seen only a few times. This sample includes further DNA sequences coding for the same CDR3. The chain couples TRBV5-1 to TRBJ1-5; D gene uncertain. V was cut by 0 bases and J by 0 bases, with 7 bases left in between. The CDR3 has 15 residues. The germline CDR1 and CDR2 sequences are SGHRS and YFSETQ. The CDR3 region has the DNA TGCGCCAGCAGCTTGGGAGGATATAGCAATCAGCCCCAGCATTTT. Its translation: CASSLGGYSNQPQHF.

The chain joins TRBV10-3 to TRBJ2-7; D gene ambiguous. The CDR3 is 14 residues long. Trimming removed 2 bases at V and 2 bases at J, with 10 bases between. Germline V lookup: CDR1 ENHRY, CDR2 SYGVKD. CDR3 in DNA: TGTGCCATCAGTGAGGGCAGCTCAACCTACGAGCAGTACTTC. Protein product: CAISEGSSTYEQYF.

This chain uses TRBV4-1 with TRBJ1-2, with D perhaps TRBD1 (5 bases). The V gene lost 0 bases and the J gene lost 2 bases, with 7 bases spanning the gap. The CDR3 spans 14 residues. CDR1 is MGHRA, CDR2 YSYEKL, per germline. The CDR3 DNA reads as TGCGCCAGCAGCCAAGAATACAGGAACTATGGCTACACCTTC. Its translation: CASSQEYRNYGYTF.

The rearrangement uses TRBV18 and TRBJ2-4; tentatively, D is TRBD1 (7 bases). This CDR3 contains 17 residues. The V gene lost 3 bases and the J gene lost 2 bases, with 17 bases spanning the gap. The germline gives CDR1 KGHSH, CDR2 LQKENI. CDR3 residues: CASSPGRGVATKNIQYF. The DNA for the CDR3 is TGTGCCAGCTCACCGGGCAGGGGGGTCGCCACCAAAAACATTCAGTACTTC. The entire variable domain, with the rest obtained from reference TRBV18 and TRBJ2-4, is as follows: NAGVMQNPRHLVRRRGQEARLRCSPMKGHSHVYWYRQLPEEGLKFMVYLQKENIIDESGMPKERFSAEFPKEGPSILRIQQVVRGDSAAYFCASSPGRGVATKNIQYFGAGTRLSVL.

About this clone: One end of the junction fails to match germline, which may point to a read error. The genes are TRBV6-5 and TRBJ2-2; tentative D call: TRBD1 (6 bases). This CDR3 contains 14 residues. Looked up from germline, CDR1 is MNHEY and CDR2 is SVGAGI. The CDR3, as DNA: TGTGCCAGCAGGCCACAGGGAAACAACGGGGAGCTGTTTTTT. Amino acids: CASRPQGNNGELFF.

The genes are TRBV30 and TRBJ1-2, with 7 bases identical to TRBD1. This CDR3 comprises 16 residues. Germline assignment: CDR1 GTSNPN and CDR2 SVGIG (reference sequence). The ends lost 1 base at V and 4 bases at J; junction bases unmatched: 12. The CDR3 region is CAWSEGDRRSGYGYTF. In nucleotides, the CDR3 is TGTGCCTGGAGTGAGGGGGACAGACGGTCGGGCTATGGCTACACCTTC. Combining the CDR3 with reference TRBV30 and TRBJ1-2 gives the whole variable domain SQTIHQWPATLVQPVGSPLSLECTVEGTSNPNLYWYRQAAGRGLQLLFYSVGIGQISSEVPQNLSASRPQDRQFILSSKKLLLSDSGFYLCAWSEGDRRSGYGYTFGSGTRLTVV.

V usage is TRBV2 and J usage is TRBJ2-1; TRBD1 or TRBD2 may be the D gene (6 bases each). The CDR3 length is 12 residues. CDR1 is SNHLY, CDR2 FYNNEI, per germline. V lost 7 bases to trimming and J lost 6 bases, with 10 bases between them. The CDR3 DNA follows: TGTGCCAGCATGAGGGGGGTCAATGAGCAGTTCTTC. Translation: CASMRGVNEQFF.

The chain employs TRBV7-9 and TRBJ1-2, with D possibly matching TRBD1 (6 bases). The CDR3 totals 14 residues. Looked up from germline, CDR1 is SEHNR and CDR2 is FQNEAQ (reference sequence). V was trimmed by 4 bases and J by 3 bases, leaving 12 bases between them. CDR3 bases: TGTGCCAGCAGCTCTGGGGGCTACTACTATGGCTACACCTTC. Residues: CASSSGGYYYGYTF.

This chain joins TRBV4-2 and TRBJ2-7; D gene unclear. Germline values: CDR1 LGHNA, CDR2 YNFKEQ. The CDR3 is 15 amino acids. The V end lost 0 bases, the J end lost 3 bases, and 12 bases lay between the germline ends. Written as DNA, the CDR3 is TGTGCCAGCAGCCAAGATTTGGGTCAGAACTACGAGCAGTACTTC. It translates to CASSQDLGQNYEQYF.

This clone was observed once. CDR3: CASSPTGGYDQPQHF. CDR3 nucleotide sequence: TGTGCCAGCTCACCGACAGGGGGCTACGATCAGCCCCAGCATTTT. The genes are TRBV18 and TRBJ1-5; 10 nucleotides align to TRBD1. Germline V gene sequence: CDR1 KGHSH, CDR2 LQKENI. After removal of 3 bases from V and 5 bases from J, the junction contained 4 bases not matched to a gene. The CDR3 is made up of 15 amino acids.

The chain joins TRBV5-6 to TRBJ2-3; 11 bases fit TRBD1. The CDR3 length is 15 residues. Germline V CDR1 and CDR2: SGHDT, YYEEEE. V was pared by 5 bases and J by 2 bases, with 4 bases of the junction left unmatched. CDR3 nucleotides: TGTGCCAGCAGTTGGGACAGGGGGTCCACAGATACGCAGTATTTT. Amino acid sequence: CASSWDRGSTDTQYF.

Points on this clone: Other DNA sequences in this sample translate to the same CDR3. J is TRBJ1-5 and V is TRBV19; possible D gene TRBD1, 5 bases. Trimming cost V 3 bases and J 0 bases, with 9 bases left between them. The CDR3 extends over 15 amino acids. In germline, CDR1 is LNHDA, CDR2 SQIVND (reference sequence). This chain's CDR3 is CASSMTAYSNQPQHF. DNA for the CDR3: TGTGCCAGTAGTATGACAGCCTATAGCAATCAGCCCCAGCATTTT.

This clone has just one count. This rearrangement joins TRBV20-1 to TRBJ1-4, with D hard to call. V lost 7 bases and J 4 bases, leaving 7 bases between the germline ends. Looked up from germline, CDR1 is DFQATT and CDR2 is SNEGSKA (reference sequence). This CDR3 spans 11 amino acids. CDR3 coding DNA: TGCAGTGTGGCGGATAATGAAAAACTGTTTTTT. It is translated as CSVADNEKLFF.

The gene calls are TRBV4-1 and TRBJ1-2; D is unresolved. The CDR3 length is 16 residues. V dropped 0 bases and J dropped 0 bases, with 11 bases sitting between them. The germline V gene has CDR1 MGHRA and CDR2 YSYEKL. The CDR3: CASSQETPTTNYGYTF. CDR3 DNA: TGCGCCAGCAGCCAAGAGACTCCTACTACTAACTATGGCTACACCTTC.

The chain employs TRBV6-6 and TRBJ2-5; D is possibly TRBD2 (6 bases). The CDR3 extends over 14 amino acids. CDR1 and CDR2 from the germline V gene are MNHNY and SVGAGI (reference sequence). Trimming took 4 bases from V and 4 from J, leaving 13 bases between them. The CDR3 nucleotides read TGTGCCAGCAGTTCTAGCGATCTTGGAGAGACCCAGTACTTC. It codes for CASSSSDLGETQYF.

This rearrangement joins TRBV2 to TRBJ2-1; 12 positions match TRBD1. V lost 6 bases and J lost 8; bases outside the gene matches: 8. Looked up from germline, CDR1 is SNHLY and CDR2 is FYNNEI. The CDR3 consists of 15 residues. In DNA form, the CDR3 reads TGTGCCAGCAGGTTGGGACAGGGGGCGGGCGATGAGCAGTTCTTC. It translates to CASRLGQGAGDEQFF.

This chain connects TRBV9 to TRBJ2-5; possibly TRBD1 for D (5 bases). The J call may be faulty, since TRBJ2-7 better matches the DNA end. CDR3 length equals 14 residues. CDR1 is SGDLS, CDR2 YYNGEE, per germline. The CDR3 is CASSVGAGYSEQYF. The CDR3 coding sequence is TGTGCCAGCAGCGTAGGGGCAGGGTATAGCGAGCAGTACTTC.

This rearrangement joins TRBV5-4 to TRBJ2-5; D might be TRBD2 (6 bases). CDR3 length: 16 residues. Germline CDR1 is SGHNT and CDR2 is YYREEE (reference sequence). The ends were cut back, 2 bases at V and 7 bases at J, with 21 bases in the middle. The CDR3 region has the DNA TGTGCCAGCAGCTTTGGATTGGTGGGGGGTTCCGGGACCCAGTACTTC. Protein product: CASSFGLVGGSGTQYF. The full variable domain, with the rest looked up from reference TRBV5-4 and TRBJ2-5, is ETGVTQSPTHLIKTRGQQVTLRCSSQSGHNTVSWYQQALGQGPQFIFQYYREEENGRGNFPPRFSGLQFPNYSSELNVNALELDDSALYLCASSFGLVGGSGTQYFGPGTRLLVL.

V usage is TRBV4-1 and J usage is TRBJ2-7; D ambiguous. This CDR3 comprises 15 residues. Germline CDR1 MGHRA, CDR2 YSYEKL. V gave up 0 bases and J gave up 3 bases, with 12 bases separating them. The chain's CDR3 is CASSQDAGLNYEQYF. The DNA for the CDR3 is TGCGCCAGCAGCCAAGATGCAGGTCTTAACTACGAGCAGTACTTC.

This chain joins TRBV6-1 and TRBJ1-1, with unresolved D. Germline V gene lookup returns CDR1 MNHNS and CDR2 SASEGT. The CDR3 is made up of 13 amino acids. Trimming stripped 2 bases from V and 4 bases from J, with 8 bases between. Written as DNA, the CDR3 is TGTGCCAGCAGTGAACCAGCAGCCACTGAAGCTTTCTTT. Translation gives CASSEPAATEAFF.

This clone was counted a single time. The V call is TRBV5-1, the J call TRBJ1-1; D not certain. Deletions cut 1 base from V and 2 bases from J, with 12 bases between. This CDR3 spans 15 amino acids. The germline V gene has CDR1 SGHRS and CDR2 YFSETQ. In DNA form, the CDR3 reads TGCGCCAGCAGCTTGTTACCGGGAGATAACACTGAAGCTTTCTTT. As protein: CASSLLPGDNTEAFF.

This chain links TRBV6-5 with TRBJ1-2; D gene unclear. The CDR3 has 13 amino acids. CDR1 and CDR2 from the germline V gene are MNHEY and SVGAGI. V dropped 4 bases and J dropped 8 bases, with 14 bases sitting between them. CDR3 in DNA: TGTGCCAGCAGTTGGTTAGGCGTGTTGGGCTACACCTTC. It translates to CASSWLGVLGYTF.

The rearrangement links TRBV19 to TRBJ1-5; 10 bases are shared with TRBD1. The CDR3 loop spans 15 amino acids. V dropped 6 bases and J dropped 4; count of bases not matched to a gene: 6. The germline gives CDR1 LNHDA, CDR2 SQIVND (reference sequence). The CDR3: CASRTGTGVNQPQHF. The CDR3 region has the DNA TGTGCCAGTAGGACGGGGACAGGGGTTAATCAGCCCCAGCATTTT.